Sequencing of this TCR beta chain was carried out in a study of cytomegalovirus exposure and HLA in healthy donors. Findings and limits, study-wide: A missense DCLRE1C variant was associated with V- and J-gene trimming of TCR beta chains in a later analysis, and an independent cohort replicated the association.

Trimming pared 2 bases from V and 7 bases from J, leaving 16 bases between. Germline CDR1 reads SGHNT; CDR2 reads YYREEE (reference sequence). This CDR3 has 14 amino acids. Turning to this clone: The antigen remains unidentified.

Primers for the PCR totalled 60 Vbeta and 13 Jbeta. Sequenced by immunoSEQ multiplex PCR; TCRdb stores in-frame clones only, minus some. In the table there are over 150,000 clones, 75% to 85% of which are singletons. The chain combines TRBV5-4 with TRBJ2-7, with a weak D call TRBD1 (6 bases). What was sequenced was PBMCs. The receptor was derived from a man aged 25-45 years in good health and CMV-seropositive. The CDR3 protein is CASSFGTPSGEQYF. DNA for the CDR3: TGTGCCAGCAGCTTCGGGACACCGTCTGGGGAGCAGTACTTC. Full variable domain (remainder filled in from reference TRBV5-4 and TRBJ2-7): ETGVTQSPTHLIKTRGQQVTLRCSSQSGHNTVSWYQQALGQGPQFIFQYYREEENGRGNFPPRFSGLQFPNYSSELNVNALELDDSALYLCASSFGTPSGEQYFGPGTRLTVT.